Listed below are T cell receptor beta chains from one sample, sequenced in a study of beta chain features in type 1 diabetes. Profiled with immunoSEQ multiplex PCR; TCRdb holds only in-frame clones, not every one. This sample carries 250,000 to 300,000 clones, roughly 8% of them seen once, and the ten largest clones take over 0.8%. The sample was central memory CD4+ T cells from blood. Source of these receptors: a woman under 30 in good health. CDR3s leave out the opening cysteine and the closing phenylalanine or tryptophan. Each record gives: V gene, CDR3 protein.

V gene: TRBV2; CDR3 protein: ASSDRILNTEAF
V gene: TRBV29-1; CDR3 protein: SVAAGQDNSPLH
V gene: TRBV4-2; CDR3 protein: ASSATSGRNNEQF
V gene: TRBV7-3; CDR3 protein: ASSLQVATNEKLF
V gene: TRBV7-2; CDR3 protein: ASSPQGHSNSPLH
V gene: TRBV7-2; CDR3 protein: ASTPIGSTGYDGYT
V gene: TRBV7-3; CDR3 protein: ASSRTTGANEQF
V gene: TRBV5-4; CDR3 protein: ASSALAKQVVGYT
V gene: TRBV11-2; CDR3 protein: ASSLRNTIY
V gene: TRBV5-1; CDR3 protein: ASSPWPAGMTTDTQY
V gene: TRBV9; CDR3 protein: ASSVGLAGGPGETQY
V gene: TRBV7-2; CDR3 protein: ASSLHPGGGSNQPQH
V gene: TRBV7-2; CDR3 protein: ASSLARLAGISTDTQY
V gene: TRBV11-3; CDR3 protein: ASSLVQGPEYNEQF
V gene: TRBV15; CDR3 protein: ASGQGVNEQY
V gene: TRBV7-2; CDR3 protein: ASSRDSGSRNEQY
V gene: TRBV29-1; CDR3 protein: SVGQGAGNTIY
V gene: TRBV7-6; CDR3 protein: ASSLGLAGAAEQY
V gene: TRBV6-5; CDR3 protein: ASRRGVTQY
V gene: TRBV4-3; CDR3 protein: ASSQMTGANLGNEQF
V gene: TRBV7-6; CDR3 protein: ASSLFGISGGYQETQY
V gene: TRBV7-9; CDR3 protein: ASSLAGSPGGYT
V gene: TRBV7-3; CDR3 protein: ASSRTSLTYEQY
V gene: TRBV7-2; CDR3 protein: ASSPGSSYNQPQH
V gene: TRBV7-2; CDR3 protein: ASSPFSVGNEQY
V gene: TRBV11-2; CDR3 protein: ASSLAGGRNTEAF